The next 16 T cell receptor beta chains were all read from a single sample in a study of beta chain features in type 1 diabetes. Study-wide findings and caveats: Shortening that was moderate but significant affected the TCRB CDR3s of Type 1 diabetes patients in all four CD4+ subsets.

The study reverse transcribed the entire isolated RNA, so it sequenced expressed TCRB transcripts. Assay used: immunoSEQ multiplex PCR; TCRdb lists only in-frame clones, some missing. This sample has fewer than 350,000 clones, with 15% found just once. These receptors' antigens are unknown. The sequencing input was naive CD4+ T cells from blood. Receptors were obtained from a man aged 18 to 30 with type 1 diabetes.

The CDR3 sequence is CASSPTSGIDNEQFF. CDR3 in DNA: TGTGCCAGCAGTCCTACTAGCGGAATAGACAATGAGCAGTTCTTC. V usage is TRBV7-9 and J usage is TRBJ2-1; TRBD2 aligns across 8 bases. The CDR3 extends over 15 amino acids. Trimming removed 6 bases from V and 5 bases from J; junction bases left unmatched: 9. CDR1 and CDR2 (germline): SEHNR, FQNEAQ (reference sequence).

The rearrangement uses TRBV23-1 and TRBJ1-1; D remains unclear. TRBV23-1 is recorded as an ORF, its role being uncertain. Trimming stripped 2 bases from V and 10 bases from J, with 8 bases between. There are 11 residues in the CDR3. This CDR3 is CASSQGQAAFF. The DNA of the CDR3 is TGCGCCAGCAGTCAAGGGCAGGCAGCTTTCTTT.

The V gene is TRBV5-1, the J gene TRBJ1-2; D is uncertain. The V gene's germline CDR1 is SGHRS and CDR2 YFSETQ. With 0 bases removed from V and 4 bases from J, the gap between germline ends came to 7 bases. The CDR3 runs 13 residues. The CDR3 DNA is TGCGCCAGCAGCTTGGCGTCAGGCTATGGCTACACCTTC. Translated: CASSLASGYGYTF.

The chain employs TRBV10-3 and TRBJ2-2, with D possibly TRBD2 on 6 matching bases. The V end lost 7 bases, the J end lost 0 bases, and 9 bases lay between the germline ends. The CDR3 spans 14 residues. Germline V gene data show CDR1 as ENHRY and CDR2 as SYGVKD. For the CDR3, the DNA is TGTGCCATCATGGCGGGACCGAACACCGGGGAGCTGTTTTTT. It translates to CAIMAGPNTGELFF.

The chain links TRBV5-1 to TRBJ2-1, with TRBD2 matching 8 bases. The CDR3 has 16 amino acids. V trimming: 0 bases; J trimming: 3 bases; junction bases outside the gene matches: 5. The germline V gene has CDR1 SGHRS and CDR2 YFSETQ. In nucleotides, the CDR3 is TGCGCCAGCAGCTTGGCGGGTAGCGGGATCTACAATGAGCAGTTCTTC. The encoded protein is CASSLAGSGIYNEQFF.

The chain has TRBV9 and TRBJ2-5; D perhaps matches TRBD1 (6 bases). From germline, CDR1 is SGDLS and CDR2 YYNGEE. The CDR3 runs 15 residues. V lost 0 bases and J lost 5, with 14 bases in between. CDR3 loop: CASSVAPQGLETQYF. The CDR3 bases are TGTGCCAGCAGCGTAGCTCCACAGGGTTTGGAGACCCAGTACTTC.

V and J are TRBV11-2 and TRBJ2-5, with D tentatively TRBD2 (5 bases). Trimming took off 5 bases at V and 4 bases at J, with 20 bases between the two ends. CDR1 is SGHAT and CDR2 is FQNNGV in the germline V gene. The length of the CDR3 is 16 residues. CDR3 in amino acids: CASSLVVRVQGETQYF. The CDR3 DNA follows: TGTGCCAGCAGCCTCGTCGTGAGGGTCCAAGGAGAGACCCAGTACTTC. The variable domain in full, with the rest retrieved from reference TRBV11-2 and TRBJ2-5, is EAGVAQSPRYKIIEKRQSVAFWCNPISGHATLYWYQQILGQGPKLLIQFQNNGVVDDSQLPKDRFSAERLKGVDSTLKIQPAKLEDSAVYLCASSLVVRVQGETQYFGPGTRLLVL.

The chain is built from TRBV5-1 and TRBJ1-1; a possible D gene is TRBD1 (5 bases). CDR3 length: 15 amino acids. Germline values: CDR1 SGHRS, CDR2 YFSETQ. The V gene lost 0 bases and the J gene lost 4 bases, with 13 bases spanning the gap. The CDR3 DNA is TGCGCCAGCAGCTTGGCAGCGGGGCCTGGCACTGAAGCTTTCTTT. Encoded protein: CASSLAAGPGTEAFF.

V gene TRBV9 combines with J gene TRBJ1-1; 9 bases map to TRBD1. Trimming at V came to 1 base and at J to 7 bases, leaving 5 bases not matched to a gene. The CDR3 runs 14 residues. The V gene's germline CDR1 is SGDLS and CDR2 YYNGEE. CDR3 loop: CASSVPGQGGEAFF. The CDR3 DNA follows: TGTGCCAGCAGCGTACCGGGACAGGGAGGTGAAGCTTTCTTT.

This clone was counted between two and nine times. The chain recombines TRBV2 with TRBJ2-3; 8 bases agree with TRBD2. Trimming took 10 bases from V and 4 from J; bases not matched to a gene: 4. Germline V gene lookup returns CDR1 SNHLY and CDR2 FYNNEI. The CDR3 has 12 residues. This chain's CDR3 is CATGLASDTQYF. CDR3 DNA sequence: TGTGCCACCGGACTAGCCTCAGATACGCAGTATTTT.

This clone appeared a few times. The V gene is TRBV19, the J gene TRBJ2-7; 7 positions agree with TRBD1. The CDR3 extends over 13 amino acids. Germline V gene sequence: CDR1 LNHDA, CDR2 SQIVND (reference sequence). The V gene end was trimmed by 3 bases and the J gene end by 3 bases; junction bases not matched to a gene: 2. The CDR3 DNA is TGTGCCAGTAGTATCGGACAGGACTACGAGCAGTACTTC. Protein: CASSIGQDYEQYF.

The V call is TRBV30, the J call TRBJ1-4; weak D call: TRBD1 (5 bases). V shed 5 bases and J shed 8 bases, with 12 bases lying between them. Germline V gene data show CDR1 as GTSNPN and CDR2 as SVGIG (reference sequence). The CDR3 sequence is 12 residues long. CDR3 in DNA: TGTGCCTGGGGGAGGGGTCGGGAAAAACTGTTTTTT. It codes for CAWGRGREKLFF.

The V and J genes are TRBV6-5 and TRBJ1-5, with 11 nucleotides matching TRBD1. The CDR3 runs to 15 residues. V lost 6 bases to trimming and J lost 5 bases; unmatched junction nucleotides: 6. The germline V gene encodes CDR1 MNHEY and CDR2 SVGAGI. This chain's CDR3 is CASRGPGQGDQPQHF. In DNA, the CDR3 is TGTGCCAGCAGGGGGCCGGGACAGGGGGATCAGCCCCAGCATTTT.

The J gene is TRBJ1-1, the V gene TRBV11-2; possible D gene TRBD1, 6 bases. CDR1 is SGHAT, CDR2 FQNNGV, per germline. Trimming left V 5 bases short and J 1 base short, with 20 bases between. The CDR3 loop spans 17 amino acids. CDR3 loop: CASSQGQERNRNTEAFF. The CDR3 DNA sequence: TGTGCCAGCAGCCAGGGGCAGGAAAGAAATAGGAACACTGAAGCTTTCTTT. Filled out from reference TRBV11-2 and TRBJ1-1, the complete variable domain reads EAGVAQSPRYKIIEKRQSVAFWCNPISGHATLYWYQQILGQGPKLLIQFQNNGVVDDSQLPKDRFSAERLKGVDSTLKIQPAKLEDSAVYLCASSQGQERNRNTEAFFGQGTRLTVV.

With respect to this clone: In the same sample, other DNA sequences code for this CDR3. This chain joins TRBV5-1 and TRBJ2-5; D gene unclear. The CDR3 consists of 13 residues. Germline CDR1 and CDR2: SGHRS and YFSETQ. The V end lost 2 bases, the J end lost 1 base, and 6 bases lay between the germline ends. This CDR3 reads CASSLTSQETQYF. CDR3 bases: TGCGCCAGCAGCTTAACAAGCCAAGAGACCCAGTACTTC.

A few counts support this clone. The chain employs TRBV30 and TRBJ1-5; D gene ambiguous. The germline CDR1 and CDR2 sequences are GTSNPN and SVGIG (reference sequence). Trimming left V 0 bases short and J 7 bases short, with 10 bases between. The length of the CDR3 is 13 residues. The CDR3 DNA reads TGTGCCTGGAGTGTACAGACGGGACAGCCCCAGCATTTT. Its protein product is CAWSVQTGQPQHF.